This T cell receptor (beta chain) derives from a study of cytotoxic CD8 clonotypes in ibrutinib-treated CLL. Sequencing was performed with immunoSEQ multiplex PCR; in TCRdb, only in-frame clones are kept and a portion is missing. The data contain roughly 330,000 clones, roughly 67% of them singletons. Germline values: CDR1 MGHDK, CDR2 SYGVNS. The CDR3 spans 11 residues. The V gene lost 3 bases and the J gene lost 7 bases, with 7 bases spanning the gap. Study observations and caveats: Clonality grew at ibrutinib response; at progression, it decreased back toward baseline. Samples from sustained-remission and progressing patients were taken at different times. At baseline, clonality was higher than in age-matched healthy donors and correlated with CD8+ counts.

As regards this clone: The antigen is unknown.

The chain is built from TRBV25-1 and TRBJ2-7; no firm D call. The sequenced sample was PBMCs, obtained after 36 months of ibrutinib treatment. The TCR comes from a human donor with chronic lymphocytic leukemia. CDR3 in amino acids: CASSEVGEQYF. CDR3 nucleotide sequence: TGTGCCAGCAGTGAGGTAGGGGAGCAGTACTTC.